The 6 T cell receptor beta chains listed next were all sequenced from one sample in a study of blood T cell repertoires in COVID-19. The data were produced by immunoSEQ multiplex PCR, yet TCRdb's version contains in-frame clones alone and is incomplete. This table holds roughly 500,000 clones, more than 75% found once. The sample consisted of PBMCs or T cells enriched from blood (not recorded which). Receptors originate from a middle-aged woman who had recovered from COVID-19.

This chain's CDR3 is CASSPPQAGASGTQYF. The CDR3 nucleotides read TGTGCCAGCAGCCCCCCGCAGGCGGGAGCATCGGGGACCCAGTACTTC. The V call is TRBV27, the J call TRBJ2-5, with 7 bases identical to TRBD2. Unmatched junction bases numbered 17, after V lost 6 bases and J lost 7 bases. Germline V gene data show CDR1 as MNHEY and CDR2 as SMNVEV (reference sequence). CDR3 size: 16 residues.

The chain combines TRBV7-2 with TRBJ2-7, with 7 nucleotides matching TRBD1. CDR3 size: 17 residues. V dropped 0 bases and J dropped 2; count of bases not matched to a gene: 10. Germline V gives CDR1 SGHTA, CDR2 FQGNSA. CDR3 loop: CASSLATSVTGPYEQYF. As DNA, the CDR3 is TGTGCCAGCAGCTTAGCCACCTCCGTGACAGGGCCCTACGAGCAGTACTTC.

V gene TRBV4-1 combines with J gene TRBJ2-3; D not certain. Germline V CDR1 and CDR2: MGHRA, YSYEKL. The CDR3 is 14 amino acids. V was pared by 4 bases and J by 11 bases, with 19 bases between. The CDR3 protein is CASSPDLAPEEQYF. The CDR3 region has the DNA TGCGCCAGCAGCCCCGACCTGGCGCCCGAGGAGCAGTATTTT.

In the case of this clone: The same CDR3 is also encoded by other DNA sequences in this sample. The J gene is TRBJ1-5, the V gene TRBV15, with 9 positions matching TRBD1. Germline-derived CDR1 and CDR2 are LNHNV and YYDKDF (reference sequence). Losses at the gene ends were 4 bases for V and 4 bases for J; bases not matched to a gene: 2. The CDR3 loop spans 14 amino acids. CDR3 DNA sequence: TGTGCCACCAGCACCGACAGGGGGAATCAGCCCCAGCATTTT. The encoded protein is CATSTDRGNQPQHF.

V and J are TRBV4-1 and TRBJ2-1; 9 bases map to TRBD1. Germline V gives CDR1 MGHRA, CDR2 YSYEKL. The CDR3 is 15 residues long. Trimming removed 1 base from V and 12 bases from J; junction bases left unmatched: 10. The CDR3: CASSQVGTGNIGQFF. The CDR3 coding sequence is TGCGCCAGCAGCCAAGTCGGGACAGGGAATATTGGGCAGTTCTTC.

The chain joins TRBV24-1 to TRBJ1-5; D not certain. Trimming shortened V by 6 bases and J by 11 bases, and 16 bases separated the two germline ends. There are 13 residues in the CDR3. Germline V gene data show CDR1 as KGHDR and CDR2 as SFDVKD. For the CDR3, the DNA is TGTGCCACCAGTTCGGGATTGCGTGGAGCCCAGCATTTT. This translates into CATSSGLRGAQHF.